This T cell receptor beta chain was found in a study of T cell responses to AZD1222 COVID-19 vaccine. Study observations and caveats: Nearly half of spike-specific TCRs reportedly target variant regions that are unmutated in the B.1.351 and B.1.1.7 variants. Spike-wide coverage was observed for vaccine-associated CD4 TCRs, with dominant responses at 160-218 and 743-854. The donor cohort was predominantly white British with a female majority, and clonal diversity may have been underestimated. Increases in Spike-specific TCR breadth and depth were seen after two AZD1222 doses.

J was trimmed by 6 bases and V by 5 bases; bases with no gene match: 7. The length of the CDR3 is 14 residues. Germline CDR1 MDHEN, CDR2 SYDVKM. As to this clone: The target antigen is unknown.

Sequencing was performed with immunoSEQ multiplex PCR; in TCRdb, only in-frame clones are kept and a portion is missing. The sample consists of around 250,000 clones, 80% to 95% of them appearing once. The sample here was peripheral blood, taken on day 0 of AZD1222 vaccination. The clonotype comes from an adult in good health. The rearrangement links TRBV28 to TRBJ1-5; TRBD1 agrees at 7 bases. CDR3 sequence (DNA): TGTGCCAGCAGTACCTACAGGGGAGGTCAGCCCCAGCATTTT. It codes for CASSTYRGGQPQHF.